Reported below is one T cell receptor beta chain. No antigen is known for it. PCR used 60 Vbeta primers and 13 Jbeta primers. Sequencing used immunoSEQ multiplex PCR; TCRdb keeps in-frame clones, though not all of them. Of some 180,000 clones listed, about 81% were seen once; the top ten hold over 1.5%. Nominally healthy donors provided the samples, though records likely missed some immune exposures. This record comes from a study of cytomegalovirus exposure and HLA in healthy donors. Overall study findings and caveats: In an earlier analysis, most TCR beta V segments were productive about 87% or about 30% of the time. Highest at DRB1 and lowest at HLA-C, TCR association rates differed among HLA loci in a later analysis. A later analysis linked a missense DCLRE1C variant to TCR beta V- and J-gene trimming.

The ends were cut back, 1 base at V and 8 bases at J, with 20 bases in the middle. The V gene's germline CDR1 is LGHNA and CDR2 YNFKEQ. CDR3 length: 16 residues. The TCR was taken from a middle-aged man in good health and CMV-seronegative. V gene TRBV4-2 combines with J gene TRBJ1-2, with a tentative D call TRBD1 (6 bases). The sequencing input was PBMCs. CDR3 residues: CASSQGFPDSYGGYTF. The DNA for the CDR3 is TGTGCCAGCAGCCAAGGATTTCCGGACAGCTATGGGGGCTACACCTTC.